Below, 9 T cell receptor beta chains from the same sample are listed, as sequenced in a study of T-cell memory formation after mild COVID-19. MiXCR, applied by TCRdb to the 5' RACE reads, yields one record per CDR3 protein. In the table there are hundreds of thousands of distinct CDR3 sequences, around 30% of which are singletons. Input material: PBMCs or a T cell subset sorted from them (not recorded which). All receptors come from an adult woman who had mild COVID-19 (a few samples of this study predate the infection). Cell type and time point are not known.

This clonotype was picked up a small number of times. V and J are TRBV7-9 and TRBJ2-2; 13 bases map to TRBD2. The V gene's germline CDR1 is SEHNR and CDR2 FQNEAQ (reference sequence). The CDR3 sequence is 15 residues long. V lost 6 bases to trimming and J lost 6 bases; unmatched junction nucleotides: 4. Here the CDR3 reads CASSRTSGSPGELFF. As DNA, the CDR3 is TGTGCCAGCAGTCGGACTAGCGGGAGTCCCGGGGAGCTGTTTTTT.

This clonotype was picked up a small number of times. CDR3 DNA sequence: TGCAGTGCTAGTTCCGGGAGGGTCGAGCAGTACTTC. This codes for CSASSGRVEQYF. V and J are TRBV20-1 and TRBJ2-7; 8 positions match TRBD2. Germline values: CDR1 DFQATT, CDR2 SNEGSKA (reference sequence). J lost 6 bases, V lost 3 bases, and 4 bases had no gene match. The CDR3 contains 12 residues.

This rearrangement joins TRBV7-9 to TRBJ1-2; 7 bases fit TRBD1. Germline assignment: CDR1 SEHNR and CDR2 FQNEAQ (reference sequence). CDR3 length equals 13 residues. V trimming: 1 base; J trimming: 6 bases; junction bases outside the gene matches: 2. The CDR3 sequence is CASSLGDSNGYTF. In DNA form, the CDR3 reads TGTGCCAGCAGCTTAGGGGACAGTAATGGCTACACCTTC.

CDR3 region: CASSLLPGRDYEQYF. The DNA of the CDR3 is TGTGCCAGCAGTTTACTTCCGGGACGGGATTACGAGCAGTACTTC. V is TRBV28 and J is TRBJ2-7; the D gene could be TRBD1 or TRBD2 (5 bases each). The germline V gene has CDR1 MDHEN and CDR2 SYDVKM. The CDR3 runs to 15 residues. Trimming pared 2 bases from V and 4 bases from J, leaving 15 bases between.

The chain recombines TRBV20-1 with TRBJ2-3, with a possible D match to TRBD2 (5 bases). The germline gives CDR1 DFQATT, CDR2 SNEGSKA (reference sequence). CDR3 length equals 12 residues. The V end was cut by 4 bases, the J end by 5 bases, with 10 bases between. CDR3: CSANTRGDTQYF. DNA for the CDR3: TGCAGTGCTAACACCCGGGGAGATACGCAGTATTTT.

The J gene is TRBJ2-3, the V gene TRBV2; D is unresolved. CDR1 and CDR2 (germline): SNHLY, FYNNEI. V was clipped by 6 bases and J by 6 bases, with 16 bases between them. There are 14 residues in the CDR3. The CDR3 DNA follows: TGTGCCAGCAGAAGTCGGCTAGGTCGGGATACGCAGTATTTT. It yields the protein CASRSRLGRDTQYF.

In this sample, this clonotype turned up many times. The V gene is TRBV5-1, the J gene TRBJ2-5; TRBD1 might be the D (6 bases). This CDR3 is 14 amino acids long. Germline assignment: CDR1 SGHRS and CDR2 YFSETQ. V lost 0 bases and J 2 bases, leaving 8 bases between the germline ends. The CDR3 is CASSLGGTQETQYF. In DNA, the CDR3 is TGCGCCAGCAGCTTGGGAGGGACACAAGAGACCCAGTACTTC.

The chain couples TRBV29-1 to TRBJ2-7; 9 nucleotides agree with TRBD2. Germline V gene lookup returns CDR1 SQVTM and CDR2 ANQGSEA. The CDR3 is made up of 13 amino acids. The V segment lost 2 bases and the J segment 4 bases; nucleotides outside the gene matches: 3. The CDR3 protein is CSVELAGRYEQYF. The CDR3 nucleotides read TGCAGCGTTGAACTAGCGGGACGATACGAGCAGTACTTC.

The CDR3 loop reads CASSLWGRGGTDTQYF. CDR3 nucleotides: TGTGCCAGCAGCTTATGGGGCAGGGGAGGCACAGATACGCAGTATTTT. The chain uses TRBV11-2 and TRBJ2-3; perhaps TRBD1 as D (6 bases). V lost 2 bases and J lost 1, with 13 bases in between. CDR1 and CDR2 from the germline V gene are SGHAT and FQNNGV. CDR3 size: 16 residues.